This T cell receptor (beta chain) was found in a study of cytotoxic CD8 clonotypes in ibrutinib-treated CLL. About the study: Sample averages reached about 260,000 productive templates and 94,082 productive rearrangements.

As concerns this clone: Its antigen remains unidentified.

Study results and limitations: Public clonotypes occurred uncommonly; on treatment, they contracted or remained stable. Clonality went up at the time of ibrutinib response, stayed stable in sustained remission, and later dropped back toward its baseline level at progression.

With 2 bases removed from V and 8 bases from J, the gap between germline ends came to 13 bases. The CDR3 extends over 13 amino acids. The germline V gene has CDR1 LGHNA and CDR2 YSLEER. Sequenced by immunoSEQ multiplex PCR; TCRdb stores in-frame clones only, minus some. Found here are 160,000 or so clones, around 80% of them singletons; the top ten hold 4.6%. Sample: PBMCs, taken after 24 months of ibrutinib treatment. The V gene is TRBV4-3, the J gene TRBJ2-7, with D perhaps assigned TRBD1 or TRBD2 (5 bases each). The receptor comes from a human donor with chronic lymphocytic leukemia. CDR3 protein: CASSQLGDSKQYF. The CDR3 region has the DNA TGCGCCAGCAGCCAACTGGGGGATTCCAAGCAGTACTTC.